These T cell receptor beta chains were read from a single sample in a study of shared clonotypes between healthy human individuals. The assay was immunoSEQ multiplex PCR, and TCRdb's table has in-frame clones only and misses some. Among about 2.3 million clones listed, more than 85% were seen once. The sequenced material came from naive CD4+ T cells from PBMCs. The origin of the receptors is a man between 18 and 35 years old in good health. Some clones in this sample may be carry-over from other donors' samples. The CDR3 runs from the conserved cysteine through the conserved F or W.

>TRBV4-1|TRBJ2-1
CASRSTGTKYNEQFF
>TRBV6-6|TRBJ2-5
CASSYGNGETQYF
>TRBV27|TRBJ1-2
CASSPGGTPIYGYTF
>TRBV5-1|TRBJ2-7
CASSLAAGPWGEQYF
>TRBV7-6|TRBJ1-1
CASSLGRTNTEAFF
>TRBV28|TRBJ1-2
CASSPTGAWYGYTF
>TRBV6-6|TRBJ2-7
CASSPRGSHEQYF
>TRBV30|TRBJ1-5
CAWSMWGAGQPQHF
>TRBV7-2|TRBJ1-5
CASSLEGANQPQHF
>TRBV14|TRBJ1-1
CASSPGGRATEAFF
>TRBV11-3|TRBJ2-3
CASSPPSTDTQYF
>TRBV18|TRBJ1-3
CASSRVGTPGDSGNTIYF
>TRBV2|TRBJ1-5
CASSGGRGPNQPQHF
>TRBV4-1|TRBJ2-7
CASSQDNRQVGHEQYF
>TRBV5-1|TRBJ2-1
CASSLWDIVRAQQFF
>TRBV11-2|TRBJ1-3
CASSSRGPSGNTIYF
>TRBV9|TRBJ2-3
CASSSRTSVSTDTQYF
>TRBV2|TRBJ2-5
CASRATGGARETQYF
>TRBV6-5|TRBJ2-6
CASRTPSGANVLTF
>TRBV7-8|TRBJ1-2
CASSLAINYGYTF
>TRBV5-1|TRBJ2-5
CASSPGQETQYF
>TRBV14|TRBJ2-2
CASSQMSTGELFF
>TRBV14|TRBJ2-3
CASSHSGRPIPDTQYF
>TRBV28|TRBJ1-2
CASRGRNYGYTF
>TRBV19|TRBJ2-1
CASSTLTSGSYNEQFF
>TRBV28|TRBJ2-1
CASSVQTGTPKDEQFF
>TRBV10-3|TRBJ1-5
CAISATGNQPQHF
>TRBV4-1|TRBJ2-1
CASSPQTGGGPVLQFF
>TRBV9|TRBJ2-6
CASSSPWGGSVLTF
>TRBV5-4|TRBJ1-1
CASSEIAGSNTEAFF
>TRBV2|TRBJ1-4
CASSDGQGREKLFF
>TRBV5-1|TRBJ2-3
CASSPAVGDTQYF
>TRBV18|TRBJ2-3
CASSPPGLAGSDTQYF
>TRBV30|TRBJ2-2
CAWSVTGGELFF
>TRBV4-2|TRBJ2-7
CASSRGLAGGPSYEQYF
>TRBV25-1|TRBJ2-7
CASSESGYEQYF
>TRBV7-9|TRBJ1-2
CASSLNLEGRYTF
>TRBV10-2|TRBJ2-1
CASSQGRVNEQFF
>TRBV4-2|TRBJ2-7
CASSQTSYTYEQYF
>TRBV5-1|TRBJ2-2
CASRGLAGVDTGELFF
>TRBV28|TRBJ2-7
CASSPPRERREQYF
>TRBV21-1|TRBJ2-7
CAGRDRGYEQYF
>TRBV28|TRBJ1-5
CASLLGGYNQPQHF
>TRBV9|TRBJ2-7
CASSVGEGGQYF
>TRBV27|TRBJ2-7
CASSLPRDRGPSGEQYF